The rows below give T cell receptor beta chains drawn from one sample of a study of control samples from healthy donors and cancer patients. Repertoires were generated with immunoSEQ multiplex PCR, while TCRdb's copy carries only in-frame clones and drops some. The data hold approximately 150,000 clones, with 89% observed a single time. Sequencing was done on a sample of blood. These receptors were obtained from a man aged 25-40 years in good health. The CDR3 runs from the conserved cysteine through the conserved F or W. Each record gives: CDR3 protein, CDR3 DNA, clone size, V gene, J gene, D gene. The D gene is left open where the match is weak. Only part of the rows carry a size: once, few, many, or a class if the clone is expanded.

cdr3_aa: CAISESGGYQPQHF; cdr3_nt: TGTGCCATCAGTGAGTCAGGGGGGTACCAGCCCCAGCATTTT; clone_size: -; v_call: TRBV10-3; j_call: TRBJ1-5; d_call: -
cdr3_aa: CATSDPGQGRYGYTF; cdr3_nt: TGTGCCACCAGTGATCCCGGACAGGGGCGTTATGGCTACACCTTC; clone_size: -; v_call: TRBV24-1; j_call: TRBJ1-2; d_call: TRBD1
cdr3_aa: CATSDPGGRSAFF; cdr3_nt: TGTGCCACCAGTGACCCCGGAGGCAGATCGGCTTTCTTT; clone_size: -; v_call: TRBV24-1; j_call: TRBJ1-1; d_call: -
cdr3_aa: CASSQTDRGADTQYF; cdr3_nt: TGTGCCAGCTCCCAAACTGACAGGGGTGCAGATACGCAGTATTTT; clone_size: -; v_call: TRBV18; j_call: TRBJ2-3; d_call: TRBD1
cdr3_aa: CASSYSISGGSYEQYF; cdr3_nt: TGTGCCAGCAGTTACTCGATTAGCGGGGGTTCCTACGAGCAGTACTTC; clone_size: -; v_call: TRBV6-5; j_call: TRBJ2-7; d_call: TRBD2
cdr3_aa: CASSQRTGAHYGYTF; cdr3_nt: TGTGCCAGCAGCCAACGGACAGGGGCGCACTATGGCTACACCTTC; clone_size: -; v_call: TRBV11-2; j_call: TRBJ1-2; d_call: TRBD1
cdr3_aa: CASSYSQSGNSPLHF; cdr3_nt: TGTGCCAGCAGTTATAGCCAATCCGGTAATTCACCCCTCCACTTT; clone_size: -; v_call: TRBV6-5; j_call: TRBJ1-6; d_call: -
cdr3_aa: CASSIGWSNSNQPQHF; cdr3_nt: TGTGCCAGTAGTATAGGGTGGTCCAATAGCAATCAGCCCCAGCATTTT; clone_size: -; v_call: TRBV19; j_call: TRBJ1-5; d_call: -
cdr3_aa: CASSFSGTGISPLHF; cdr3_nt: TGTGCCAGCAGCTTCTCCGGGACAGGAATATCACCCCTCCACTTT; clone_size: -; v_call: TRBV7-2; j_call: TRBJ1-6; d_call: TRBD1
cdr3_aa: CATSPDGIQTQYF; cdr3_nt: TGTGCCACCAGCCCCGATGGTATACAGACCCAGTACTTC; clone_size: -; v_call: TRBV15; j_call: TRBJ2-5; d_call: -
cdr3_aa: CASSIYDREDEQYF; cdr3_nt: TGTGCCAGTAGTATATACGACAGGGAGGACGAGCAGTACTTC; clone_size: -; v_call: TRBV19; j_call: TRBJ2-7; d_call: -
cdr3_aa: CASGRGNTEAFF; cdr3_nt: TGTGCTAGTGGGAGGGGGAACACTGAAGCTTTCTTT; clone_size: -; v_call: TRBV12-5; j_call: TRBJ1-1; d_call: -
cdr3_aa: CASSQGGTANEKLFF; cdr3_nt: TGCGCCAGCAGCCAGGGTGGGACAGCAAATGAAAAACTGTTTTTT; clone_size: -; v_call: TRBV4-3; j_call: TRBJ1-4; d_call: TRBD1
cdr3_aa: CASSPEGVWEEKLFF; cdr3_nt: TGCGCCAGCAGCCCCGAAGGGGTTTGGGAAGAAAAACTGTTTTTT; clone_size: -; v_call: TRBV4-3; j_call: TRBJ1-4; d_call: -
cdr3_aa: CSVGTSSYEQYF; cdr3_nt: TGCAGCGTTGGTACCAGCTCCTACGAGCAGTACTTC; clone_size: -; v_call: TRBV29-1; j_call: TRBJ2-7; d_call: -
cdr3_aa: CATSGGQGSTDTQYF; cdr3_nt: TGTGCCACCAGTGGGGGGCAGGGTTCCACAGATACGCAGTATTTT; clone_size: -; v_call: TRBV24-1; j_call: TRBJ2-3; d_call: -
cdr3_aa: CASSDQRRAANEKLFF; cdr3_nt: TGTGCCAGCAGCGACCAGCGCCGGGCAGCTAATGAAAAACTGTTTTTT; clone_size: once; v_call: TRBV7-6; j_call: TRBJ1-4; d_call: -
cdr3_aa: CASSPNLDPGELFF; cdr3_nt: TGTGCCAGCTCACCAAACTTGGATCCCGGGGAGCTGTTTTTT; clone_size: -; v_call: TRBV18; j_call: TRBJ2-2; d_call: -
cdr3_aa: CASSQELGYYEQYF; cdr3_nt: TGTGCCAGCAGCCAAGAGCTGGGCTACTACGAGCAGTACTTC; clone_size: -; v_call: TRBV3-1/TRBV3-2; j_call: TRBJ2-7; d_call: -
cdr3_aa: CASSPQWTGSISTDTQYF; cdr3_nt: TGTGCCAGCTCACCTCAATGGACAGGCTCCATATCCACAGATACGCAGTATTTT; clone_size: -; v_call: TRBV18; j_call: TRBJ2-3; d_call: TRBD1
cdr3_aa: CASSYQGAYQPQHF; cdr3_nt: TGTGCCAGCAGTTATCAGGGTGCATATCAGCCCCAGCATTTT; clone_size: -; v_call: TRBV6-2/TRBV6-3; j_call: TRBJ1-5; d_call: -
cdr3_aa: CASKGLNTGELFF; cdr3_nt: TGTGCCAGCAAGGGACTTAACACCGGGGAGCTGTTTTTT; clone_size: -; v_call: TRBV9; j_call: TRBJ2-2; d_call: -
cdr3_aa: CASSFDRGLYGYTF; cdr3_nt: TGTGCCAGTAGTTTCGACAGGGGGCTTTACGGCTACACCTTC; clone_size: -; v_call: TRBV19; j_call: TRBJ1-2; d_call: TRBD1
cdr3_aa: CASSRTVNSYNEQFF; cdr3_nt: TGTGCCAGCAGCCGGACAGTGAACTCCTACAATGAGCAGTTCTTC; clone_size: -; v_call: TRBV25-1; j_call: TRBJ2-1; d_call: -
cdr3_aa: CASSPRTAVSYEQYF; cdr3_nt: TGTGCCAGCAGTCCCCGGACAGCCGTATCCTACGAGCAGTACTTC; clone_size: -; v_call: TRBV2; j_call: TRBJ2-7; d_call: -
cdr3_aa: CASSPTNHGYTF; cdr3_nt: TGTGCCAGCAGCCCCACGAATCATGGCTACACCTTC; clone_size: once; v_call: TRBV7-8; j_call: TRBJ1-2; d_call: -
cdr3_aa: CASSLDPVSYNEQFF; cdr3_nt: TGTGCCAGCAGCTTAGATCCAGTATCATACAATGAGCAGTTCTTC; clone_size: -; v_call: TRBV11-3; j_call: TRBJ2-1; d_call: -
cdr3_aa: CASSLVLGNEQFF; cdr3_nt: TGTGCCAGCAGCTTGGTCCTAGGCAATGAGCAGTTCTTC; clone_size: -; v_call: TRBV5-4; j_call: TRBJ2-1; d_call: -
cdr3_aa: CASSTRDRARSPLHF; cdr3_nt: TGTGCCAGCAGCACCCGAGACAGGGCTCGCTCACCCCTCCACTTT; clone_size: -; v_call: TRBV5-4; j_call: TRBJ1-6; d_call: TRBD1
cdr3_aa: CAWSTGNYGYTF; cdr3_nt: TGTGCCTGGAGTACCGGGAATTATGGCTACACCTTC; clone_size: -; v_call: TRBV30; j_call: TRBJ1-2; d_call: -
cdr3_aa: CASSLAGVSYNSPLHF; cdr3_nt: TGTGCCAGCAGCTTGGCGGGGGTGTCCTATAATTCACCCCTCCACTTT; clone_size: once; v_call: TRBV5-6; j_call: TRBJ1-6; d_call: -
cdr3_aa: CAWRKAGVYNEQFF; cdr3_nt: TGTGCCTGGAGAAAAGCGGGAGTATACAATGAGCAGTTCTTC; clone_size: -; v_call: TRBV30; j_call: TRBJ2-1; d_call: TRBD2
cdr3_aa: CASRPGLYDLGEQYF; cdr3_nt: TGTGCCAGTAGGCCGGGATTGTACGACCTGGGCGAGCAGTACTTC; clone_size: -; v_call: TRBV19; j_call: TRBJ2-7; d_call: -
cdr3_aa: CAWTDLTDTQYF; cdr3_nt: TGTGCCTGGACCGACCTCACAGATACGCAGTATTTT; clone_size: once; v_call: TRBV30; j_call: TRBJ2-3; d_call: -
cdr3_aa: CASSQRGGNEKLFF; cdr3_nt: TGTGCCAGCAGCCAAAGGGGCGGTAATGAAAAACTGTTTTTT; clone_size: -; v_call: TRBV3-1/TRBV3-2; j_call: TRBJ1-4; d_call: -
cdr3_aa: CASSLVGDDRELFF; cdr3_nt: TGTGCCAGCAGCTTGGTTGGGGACGACCGGGAGCTGTTTTTT; clone_size: -; v_call: TRBV5-5; j_call: TRBJ2-2; d_call: -
cdr3_aa: CASSYTSGSTDTQYF; cdr3_nt: TGTGCCAGCAGCTATACTAGCGGGAGTACAGATACGCAGTATTTT; clone_size: -; v_call: TRBV7-3; j_call: TRBJ2-3; d_call: TRBD2
cdr3_aa: CASSQRFLEKLFF; cdr3_nt: TGCGCCAGCAGCCAACGGTTCCTGGAAAAACTGTTTTTT; clone_size: once; v_call: TRBV4-3; j_call: TRBJ1-4; d_call: -
cdr3_aa: CASSQPKSIAGQETQYF; cdr3_nt: TGTGCCAGCAGCCAACCAAAGAGCATAGCGGGACAAGAGACCCAGTACTTC; clone_size: -; v_call: TRBV7-2; j_call: TRBJ2-5; d_call: TRBD2
cdr3_aa: CASSYEKLFF; cdr3_nt: TGTGCCAGCAGCTATGAAAAACTGTTTTTT; clone_size: -; v_call: TRBV7-6; j_call: TRBJ1-4; d_call: -
cdr3_aa: CASSPDGGWELFF; cdr3_nt: TGTGCCAGCAGCCCGGATGGAGGTTGGGAGCTGTTTTTT; clone_size: -; v_call: TRBV11-2; j_call: TRBJ2-2; d_call: -
cdr3_aa: CASSELMTGTAEQYF; cdr3_nt: TGTGCCAGCAGTGAATTGATGACAGGGACCGCCGAGCAGTACTTC; clone_size: -; v_call: TRBV6-1; j_call: TRBJ2-7; d_call: TRBD1
cdr3_aa: CASSQNRGRGEQYF; cdr3_nt: TGTGCCAGCAGTCAGAACAGGGGGCGGGGGGAGCAGTACTTC; clone_size: -; v_call: TRBV6-5; j_call: TRBJ2-7; d_call: TRBD1
cdr3_aa: CASTGERGLGTEAFF; cdr3_nt: TGTGCCAGCACCGGTGAAAGGGGGCTGGGGACTGAAGCTTTCTTT; clone_size: -; v_call: TRBV9; j_call: TRBJ1-1; d_call: TRBD1
cdr3_aa: CASSLDRSTNQPQHF; cdr3_nt: TGTGCCAGCAGCTTGGACAGGTCCACAAATCAGCCCCAGCATTTT; clone_size: once; v_call: TRBV5-4; j_call: TRBJ1-5; d_call: -
cdr3_aa: CASSYNTGTGGRNTF; cdr3_nt: TGTGCCAGCAGCTATAATACCGGGACAGGGGGAAGGAATACCTTC; clone_size: -; v_call: TRBV5-4; j_call: TRBJ1-2; d_call: TRBD1
cdr3_aa: CASSLSNPSSYNEQFF; cdr3_nt: TGTGCCAGCAGCTTAAGTAATCCTAGTTCCTACAATGAGCAGTTCTTC; clone_size: -; v_call: TRBV13; j_call: TRBJ2-1; d_call: -
cdr3_aa: CASSQGGTPSGANVLTF; cdr3_nt: TGCGCCAGCAGTCAAGGGGGGACACCATCTGGGGCCAACGTCCTGACTTTC; clone_size: -; v_call: TRBV4-1; j_call: TRBJ2-6; d_call: -
cdr3_aa: CASSYGGGKPQHF; cdr3_nt: TGTGCCAGCAGTTATGGGGGGGGAAAGCCCCAGCATTTT; clone_size: once; v_call: TRBV6-5; j_call: TRBJ1-5; d_call: -
cdr3_aa: CASSRPEGEGNTIYF; cdr3_nt: TGTGCCAGCAGCCGACCGGAGGGGGAGGGAAACACCATATATTTT; clone_size: -; v_call: TRBV5-4; j_call: TRBJ1-3; d_call: -
cdr3_aa: CASSLDRAAKSQFF; cdr3_nt: TGTGCCAGCAGCTTAGACAGGGCAGCCAAGAGTCAGTTCTTC; clone_size: -; v_call: TRBV7-9; j_call: TRBJ2-1; d_call: -
cdr3_aa: CASSLTSGGSSYNEQFF; cdr3_nt: TGTGCCAGCAGCTTGACTAGCGGGGGGAGCTCCTACAATGAGCAGTTCTTC; clone_size: -; v_call: TRBV5-4; j_call: TRBJ2-1; d_call: TRBD2
cdr3_aa: CASSVHGGLAGETQYF; cdr3_nt: TGTGCCAGCAGTGTCCATGGGGGACTCGCAGGGGAGACCCAGTACTTC; clone_size: -; v_call: TRBV6-1; j_call: TRBJ2-5; d_call: -